This TCR beta chain was sequenced for a study of T cell responses to AZD1222 COVID-19 vaccine. General observations from the study: At baseline, seropositivity was found in only six or seven AZD1222 recipients. Repertoires in all cases were sampled only once the peak T cell response had passed. Spike-specific TCR repertoires showed rising breadth and depth after two AZD1222 doses.

Clones were read by immunoSEQ multiplex PCR, and TCRdb kept only the in-frame ones, dropping some. This table holds tens of thousands of clones, roughly 85% found once. With regard to this clone: Its specificity is unknown.

V shed 6 bases and J shed 1 base, with 12 bases lying between them. This CDR3 has 14 amino acids. Per germline, CDR1 MNHEY and CDR2 SVGAGI. This receptor was identified in an adult in good health. J is TRBJ1-1 and V is TRBV6-5; a possible D gene is TRBD1 (6 bases). The specimen comprised peripheral blood, sampled on day 0 of AZD1222 vaccination. CDR3 residues: CASRAGDSNTEAFF. CDR3 DNA: TGTGCCAGCAGGGCAGGGGACTCGAACACTGAAGCTTTCTTT.